This T cell receptor (beta chain) was captured by sequencing in a study of OX40 agonist ivuxolimab in advanced cancers. Study summary: Patients in the trial were receiving intravenous ivuxolimab every 2 weeks, at doses of 0.01 to 10 mg/kg. General observations from the study: Clonal expansion from baseline to week 6 occurred in both CD4+ and CD8+ T cells.

TCRdb's table, derived via immunoSEQ multiplex PCR, lists solely in-frame clones and lacks some. The profile shows 30,000 to 40,000 clones, 80% to 90% of them singletons. A word on this clone: Its antigen is unknown.

CDR3 length: 14 residues. The J segment lost 10 bases and the V segment lost 0 bases, leaving 5 bases of the junction unmatched. The germline gives CDR1 SGDLS, CDR2 YYNGEE. Researchers took blood at baseline, on cycle 4 day 1, and on cycle 7 day 1. The clonotype originates from an adult with an advanced solid tumor such as melanoma, head and neck, liver or kidney cancer. This chain uses TRBV9 with TRBJ2-1; 9 positions match TRBD1. This specimen was CD4+ or CD8+ T cells sorted from blood, taken in a trial of the OX40 agonist ivuxolimab. CDR3 in DNA: TGTGCCAGCAGCGTAGTGACAGGGGGGCAGGAGCAGTTCTTC. This codes for CASSVVTGGQEQFF.